This TCR beta chain was observed in a study of T cell responses to AZD1222 COVID-19 vaccine (dated by TCRdb to 2020 to 2022). With regard to the full study: TCR sequencing was performed for roughly 240 trial participants, of whom some 200 were given two doses of AZD1222 and around 26 were given two doses of MenACWY control vaccine. Enrollment into the trials was organized by age into subgroups of 18-55, 56-69 and 70-plus years, and those subgroups contained roughly 160, 29 and 62 TCR-sequenced participants, respectively.

The CDR3 regions of human TCRbeta chains were subjected to immunosequencing. Regarding the original processing steps: Repertoire TCRs were matched against a reference library of SARS-CoV-2-specific TCRs generated with the MIRA antigen-specificity platform. Breadth was defined as the fraction of unique TCRs that were SARS-CoV-2-associated, and depth was defined as the fraction of total T cells that were SARS-CoV-2-associated. Each spike-specific TCR was assigned to its reactive spike region and to a CD4 or CD8 class using the MIRA data. Log10-transformed breadth and depth values were compared by one-way ANOVA with Sidak's multiple comparisons tests. TCRdb re-hosts the immuneACCESS table, in-frame sequences only. Its copies lack some clones; in the studies checked, an unresolved V gene accounts for under half of them, and the cause for the rest is not known. That table supplies the V and J calls and clone size; D and trimming were determined from the DNA. Within this sample are roughly 100,000 clones, with 80% to 90% of them counted one time only. The biggest ten clones account for 35% to 50% of the sample.

The time point label, as the study defines it: about 28 days (+/-7) after the second vaccine dose. AZD1222 recipients given second doses at about 4 weeks or at about 12 weeks were pooled, since spike-specific TCR depth and breadth were not found to differ between the two schedules. Vaccinee samples came from UK trials COV001 and COV002, including a single-blind randomized controlled phase 2/3 trial of AZD1222 (ChAdOx1 nCoV-19) in healthy adults. Trial participant PBMC samples were collected at day 0 and day 28 after the second dose for TCRbeta chain sequencing. Of note for this clone: Its binding antigen is unknown. It has no much larger one-base neighbor in the sample; base qualities were not kept.

The CDR3 contains 16 residues, cysteine and phenylalanine counted. Only the CDR3 region is kept as DNA, spanning 48 bases read in frame from base 1. CDR1 SGDLS and CDR2 YYNGEE are derived from the germline V gene. The V and J ends are trimmed by 3 bases and 1 base, leaving 15 bases between them. General study outcomes and caveats: Because no samples from the day 14 peak response were available, repertoires could be characterized only after the peak T cell response. Vaccine-associated CD4 TCRs spanned the whole spike protein, with dominant responses in regions 160-218 and 743-854. A significant rise in spike-specific TCR breadth and depth was observed after two AZD1222 doses relative to day 0 and relative to MenACWY recipients. Conclusions about previously exposed vaccinees are limited because only a handful of AZD1222 recipients were SARS-CoV-2 seropositive at baseline. In the small 56-69-year group, the increase in depth fell short of significance, most likely because of low power. Most participants were white British and females outnumbered males, and the authors suggested that clonal diversity may have been underestimated. Epitopes outside the regions mutated in the B.1.351 and B.1.1.7 variants were reportedly recognized by nearly half of the unique spike-specific TCRs.

In this chain, TRBV9 is recombined with TRBJ2-3, with TRBD1 tentatively as D gene (5 bases match). The starting material was peripheral blood, obtained 28 days after the second AZD1222 dose. The TCR was taken from an adult who received the AZD1222 COVID-19 vaccine. This receptor carries the CDR3 CASSAGVGAGTDTQYF. The nucleotide sequence is TGTGCCAGCAGCGCCGGAGTAGGGGCCGGCACAGATACGCAGTATTTT.